The 15 T cell receptor beta chains given below trace back to one sample, sequenced in a study of beta chain features in type 1 diabetes. Every bit of the isolated RNA underwent reverse transcription, so sequencing read expressed TCRB transcripts. Sequencing used immunoSEQ multiplex PCR; TCRdb keeps in-frame clones, though not all of them. The sample contains hundreds of thousands of clones, 25% to 35% of which appear only once. The sequenced sample consisted of naive CD4+ T cells from blood. These receptors were collected from a man younger than 35 in good health.

The rearrangement links TRBV28 to TRBJ2-1, with 7 bases identical to TRBD1. The CDR3 consists of 15 residues. The junction had 7 bases not matched to a gene; V was cut back by 5 bases and J by 3 bases. The V gene's germline CDR1 is MDHEN and CDR2 SYDVKM. CDR3 in DNA: TGTGCCAGCAGTCACCGGGACAGCGTCTACAATGAGCAGTTCTTC. This codes for CASSHRDSVYNEQFF. Full variable domain (remainder filled in from reference TRBV28 and TRBJ2-1): DVKVTQSSRYLVKRTGEKVFLECVQDMDHENMFWYRQDPGLGLRLIYFSYDVKMKEKGDIPEGYSVSREKKERFSLILESASTNQTSMYLCASSHRDSVYNEQFFGPGTRLTVL.

Only a few counts were recorded for this clone. The chain joins TRBV7-2 to TRBJ2-7; no definite D call. V dropped 0 bases and J dropped 5 bases, with 17 bases sitting between them. The CDR3 has 16 residues. Germline V CDR1 and CDR2: SGHTA, FQGNSA. CDR3 region: CASSLAVVSGMDEQYF. Written as DNA, the CDR3 is TGTGCCAGCAGCTTAGCGGTTGTCAGTGGGATGGACGAGCAGTACTTC.

V and J are TRBV4-1 and TRBJ1-2; 8 bases map to TRBD1. Germline assignment: CDR1 MGHRA and CDR2 YSYEKL. CDR3 length: 13 residues. V shed 6 bases and J 7 bases; nucleotides not matched to a gene: 7. CDR3 sequence: CASRRTGSFGYTF. CDR3 sequence (DNA): TGCGCCAGCAGGCGGACAGGGTCTTTTGGCTACACCTTC.

The chain joins TRBV6-5 to TRBJ1-1, with TRBD1 matching 7 bases. Trimming removed 2 bases from V and 12 bases from J; junction bases left unmatched: 9. This CDR3 has 13 residues. CDR1 is MNHEY, CDR2 SVGAGI, per germline. Here the CDR3 reads CASSYGSTGWTFF. The DNA for the CDR3 is TGTGCCAGCAGTTACGGATCGACAGGGTGGACTTTCTTT.

The genes are TRBV15 and TRBJ2-4, with a tentative D call TRBD1 (5 bases). The CDR3 length is 14 residues. Per the germline V gene, CDR1 is LNHNV and CDR2 is YYDKDF (reference sequence). V gave up 5 bases and J gave up 3 bases, with 11 bases separating them. CDR3 DNA: TGTGCCACCAGCCGCGACAGCAACAAAAACATTCAGTACTTC. Its translation: CATSRDSNKNIQYF.

The V call is TRBV9, the J call TRBJ1-5; D is uncertain. CDR3 length: 15 amino acids. The V and J ends lost 0 bases and 5 bases respectively, with 12 bases between them. Germline loops: CDR1 SGDLS, CDR2 YYNGEE. The CDR3 here is CASSVDGSGHQPQHF. CDR3 sequence (DNA): TGTGCCAGCAGCGTAGACGGGAGTGGTCATCAGCCCCAGCATTTT.

This chain uses TRBV7-2 with TRBJ2-7; 7 bases map to TRBD1. V lost 5 bases to trimming and J lost 1 base; unmatched junction nucleotides: 8. This CDR3 comprises 15 residues. CDR1 SGHTA and CDR2 FQGNSA come from the germline V gene. CDR3 protein: CASSPGTVPSYEQYF. CDR3 DNA sequence: TGTGCCAGCAGCCCCGGGACAGTCCCGTCCTACGAGCAGTACTTC.

This rearrangement joins TRBV29-1 to TRBJ1-5; possibly TRBD1 for D (5 bases). The CDR3 consists of 12 residues. The germline CDR1 and CDR2 sequences are SQVTM and ANQGSEA. The V end was cut by 7 bases, the J end by 9 bases, with 16 bases between. CDR3: CSGRDGGGPQHF. As DNA, the CDR3 is TGCAGCGGGCGGGACGGCGGTGGGCCCCAGCATTTT.

This clone was recorded only once. The chain carries TRBV15 and TRBJ1-3; TRBD1 might be the D (5 bases). This CDR3 is 17 amino acids long. V lost 3 bases to trimming and J lost 0 bases, with 15 bases between them. The germline V gene encodes CDR1 LNHNV and CDR2 YYDKDF (reference sequence). The CDR3 nucleotides read TGTGCCACCAGCAGGGACAAGGGACCGAACTCTGGAAACACCATATATTTT. It codes for CATSRDKGPNSGNTIYF. The full variable domain, completed using reference TRBV15 and TRBJ1-3, is DAMVIQNPRYQVTQFGKPVTLSCSQTLNHNVMYWYQQKSSQAPKLLFHYYDKDFNNEADTPDNFQSRRPNTSFCFLDIRSPGLGDTAMYLCATSRDKGPNSGNTIYFGEGSWLTVV.

J is TRBJ2-7 and V is TRBV30, with 9 bases fitting TRBD1. From germline, CDR1 is GTSNPN and CDR2 SVGIG (reference sequence). This CDR3 region has 13 residues. With 2 bases clipped from V and 6 bases from J, the junction kept 5 bases outside the gene matches. The CDR3 DNA is TGTGCCTGGAGTATGGGACAGGGCACCGAGCAGTACTTC. It yields the protein CAWSMGQGTEQYF. Drawing the rest from reference TRBV30 and TRBJ2-7, the complete variable domain is SQTIHQWPATLVQPVGSPLSLECTVEGTSNPNLYWYRQAAGRGLQLLFYSVGIGQISSEVPQNLSASRPQDRQFILSSKKLLLSDSGFYLCAWSMGQGTEQYFGPGTRLTVT.

This rearrangement joins TRBV25-1 to TRBJ2-6, with D hard to call. The CDR3 is 18 amino acids. Germline CDR1 and CDR2: MGHDK and SYGVNS. Trimming took off 3 bases at V and 2 bases at J, with 17 bases between the two ends. This CDR3 reads CASSDAAAGPPGANVLTF. Written as DNA, the CDR3 is TGTGCCAGCAGTGATGCGGCGGCAGGTCCCCCTGGGGCCAACGTCCTGACTTTC.

This rearrangement joins TRBV5-4 to TRBJ2-5; 10 nucleotides agree with TRBD2. The length of the CDR3 is 16 residues. J gave up 1 base and V 4 bases, and 7 bases lay outside the gene matches. Germline CDR1 is SGHNT and CDR2 is YYREEE (reference sequence). The CDR3 sequence is CASSIGLADPQETQYF. CDR3 bases: TGTGCCAGCAGCATAGGACTAGCGGACCCCCAAGAGACCCAGTACTTC.

The chain uses TRBV30 and TRBJ2-7; no clear D gene. The CDR3 length is 12 residues. Trimming stripped 5 bases from V and 5 bases from J, with 13 bases between. Germline lookup yields CDR1 GTSNPN and CDR2 SVGIG (reference sequence). In nucleotides, the CDR3 is TGTGCCTGGCACCGCGTCGGCAACGAGCAGTACTTC. This sequence encodes CAWHRVGNEQYF.

This clone has a handful of counts. The genes are TRBV10-3 and TRBJ1-1; D not resolved. Deletions cut 6 bases from V and 0 bases from J, with 14 bases between. The germline CDR1 and CDR2 sequences are ENHRY and SYGVKD. The CDR3 spans 15 residues. CDR3 bases: TGTGCCATCAGGAGGGAACAGACATTGAACACTGAAGCTTTCTTT. It translates to CAIRREQTLNTEAFF.

The table lists this clone with a few counts. The chain employs TRBV30 and TRBJ2-2; D gene unclear. CDR3 length: 14 residues. Germline V gives CDR1 GTSNPN, CDR2 SVGIG (reference sequence). Trimming pared 2 bases from V and 3 bases from J, leaving 10 bases between. In DNA form, the CDR3 reads TGTGCCTGGAGTCCCGTCCTATACACCGGGGAGCTGTTTTTT. Translation: CAWSPVLYTGELFF.